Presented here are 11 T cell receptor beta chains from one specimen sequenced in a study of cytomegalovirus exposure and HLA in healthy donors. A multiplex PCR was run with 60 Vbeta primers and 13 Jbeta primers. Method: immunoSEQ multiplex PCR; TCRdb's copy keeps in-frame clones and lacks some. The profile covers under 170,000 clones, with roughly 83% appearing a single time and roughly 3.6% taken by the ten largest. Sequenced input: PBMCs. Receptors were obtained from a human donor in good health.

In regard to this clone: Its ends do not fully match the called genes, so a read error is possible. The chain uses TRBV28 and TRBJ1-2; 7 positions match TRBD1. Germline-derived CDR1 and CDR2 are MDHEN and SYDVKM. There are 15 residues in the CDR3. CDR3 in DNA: TGTGCCAGCAGTTTACAAGCAGGGGGGTCTAATGGCTACCCCTTC. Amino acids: CASSLQAGGSNGYPF.

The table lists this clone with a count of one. The DNA of the CDR3 is TGTGCCAGTATTCAGACAGGGCTGTATAGTCAGCCCCAGCATTTT. Its translation: CASIQTGLYSQPQHF. The rearrangement uses TRBV19 and TRBJ1-5; 7 positions match TRBD1. CDR3 size: 15 residues. Germline CDR1 LNHDA, CDR2 SQIVND (reference sequence). Trimming removed 7 bases from V and 6 bases from J; junction bases left unmatched: 12.

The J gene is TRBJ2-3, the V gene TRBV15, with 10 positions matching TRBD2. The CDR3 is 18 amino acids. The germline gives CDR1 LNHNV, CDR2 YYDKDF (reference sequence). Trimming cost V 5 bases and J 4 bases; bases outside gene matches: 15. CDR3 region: CATSGKRGGVRLPDTQYF. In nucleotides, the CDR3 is TGTGCCACCAGCGGGAAGCGGGGGGGCGTGAGGCTCCCAGATACGCAGTATTTT.

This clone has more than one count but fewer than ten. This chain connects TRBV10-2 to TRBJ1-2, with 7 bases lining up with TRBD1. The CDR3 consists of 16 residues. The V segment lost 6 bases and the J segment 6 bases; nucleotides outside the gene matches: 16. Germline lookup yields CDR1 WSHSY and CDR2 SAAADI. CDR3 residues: CASRDRQGFNGDGYTF. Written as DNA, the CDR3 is TGCGCCAGCAGGGATAGACAGGGCTTTAACGGGGATGGCTACACCTTC.

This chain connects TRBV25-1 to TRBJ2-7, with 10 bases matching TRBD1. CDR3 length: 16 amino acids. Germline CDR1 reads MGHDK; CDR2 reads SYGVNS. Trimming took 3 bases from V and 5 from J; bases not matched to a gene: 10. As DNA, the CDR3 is TGTGCCAGCAGTGACGTTCCGGGACAGGGGTACCACGAGCAGTACTTC. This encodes CASSDVPGQGYHEQYF.

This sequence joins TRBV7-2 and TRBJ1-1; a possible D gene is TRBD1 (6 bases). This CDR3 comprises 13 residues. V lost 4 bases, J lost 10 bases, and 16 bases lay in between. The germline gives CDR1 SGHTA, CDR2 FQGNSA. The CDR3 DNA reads TGTGCCAGCAGCTCCTTACAGGGTCGGCGAGCTTTCTTT. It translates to CASSSLQGRRAFF.

CDR3 DNA sequence: TGTGCCCGGTCGACAGGGGTGAACACTGAAGCTTTCTTT. This translates into CARSTGVNTEAFF. The chain carries TRBV30 and TRBJ1-1, with 8 bases matching TRBD1. Germline V gene data show CDR1 as GTSNPN and CDR2 as SVGIG (reference sequence). The CDR3 has 13 amino acids. V dropped 8 bases and J dropped 0; count of bases not matched to a gene: 5.

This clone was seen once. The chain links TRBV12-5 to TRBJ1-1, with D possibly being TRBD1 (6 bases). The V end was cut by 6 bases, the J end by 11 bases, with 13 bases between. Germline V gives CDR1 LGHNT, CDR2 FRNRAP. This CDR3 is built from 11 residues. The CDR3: CASGSGTTAFF. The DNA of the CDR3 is TGTGCTAGTGGCTCCGGGACAACGGCTTTCTTT.

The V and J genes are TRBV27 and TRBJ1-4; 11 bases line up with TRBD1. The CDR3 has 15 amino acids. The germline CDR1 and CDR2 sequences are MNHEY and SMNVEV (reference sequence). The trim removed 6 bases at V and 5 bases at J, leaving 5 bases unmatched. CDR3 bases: TGTGCCAGCAGACGAGGGGACAGGGGGAATGAAAAACTGTTTTTT. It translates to CASRRGDRGNEKLFF.

The DNA of the CDR3 is TGTGCCAGCAGCCAAGATTTCGGGGGCACTGAAGCTTTCTTT. As protein: CASSQDFGGTEAFF. The V call is TRBV14, the J call TRBJ1-1; tentative D call: TRBD1 (5 bases). The germline CDR1 and CDR2 sequences are SGHDN and FVKESK. V gave up 0 bases and J gave up 4 bases, with 9 bases separating them. This CDR3 has 14 residues.

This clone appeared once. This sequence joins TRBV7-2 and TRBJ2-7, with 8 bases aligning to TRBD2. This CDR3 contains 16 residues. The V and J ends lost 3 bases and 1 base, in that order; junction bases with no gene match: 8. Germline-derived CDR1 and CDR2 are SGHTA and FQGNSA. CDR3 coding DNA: TGTGCCAGCAGCTTGCACCCCAGCGGGGGTTCCTACGAGCAGTACTTC. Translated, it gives CASSLHPSGGSYEQYF.